Listed below are T cell receptor beta chains from one sample, sequenced in a study of molecular identifiers for immune sequencing clone quantification. TCRdb re-called the PCR reads with MiXCR, one entry per CDR3 protein. The table includes around 320,000 distinct CDR3 sequences, roughly a quarter detected once. Sequencing input: naive CD8+ T cells from blood, with Jurkat cell RNA spiked in. These receptors were taken from a human donor in good health. Some libraries in this study had Jurkat cell RNA spiked in. The CDR3 runs from the conserved cysteine through the conserved F or W. Each record gives: J gene, V gene, clone size, D gene, CDR3 protein, CDR3 DNA. The D gene is left open where the match is weak. Some rows have no size entry. The others give once, few or many, or a class for an expanded clone.

TRBJ2-3 TRBV28 . . CASSFKGTYTGTQYF TGTGCCAGCAGTTTTAAAGGCACGTACACAGGTACGCAGTATTTT
TRBJ2-5 TRBV27 few . CAGSFVPGPPETQYF TGTGCCGGCAGTTTTGTTCCAGGGCCCCCAGAGACCCAGTACTTC
TRBJ2-7 TRBV18 . TRBD1 CASSRGQEYEQYF TGTGCCAGCTCACGAGGACAGGAGTACGAGCAGTACTTC
TRBJ2-7 TRBV15 . TRBD1 CATAQGGPYEQYF TGTGCCACAGCACAGGGGGGCCCCTACGAGCAGTACTTC
TRBJ2-7 TRBV20-1 . TRBD2 CSARVAGVSLEQYF TGCAGTGCTAGAGTAGCGGGAGTGTCCCTCGAGCAGTACTTC
TRBJ2-5 TRBV18 . . CASSATFNGAQETQYF TGTGCCAGCTCAGCCACCTTCAACGGGGCCCAAGAGACCCAGTACTTC
TRBJ1-5 TRBV19 . . CASSIGPGAQPPQHF TGTGCCAGTAGTATCGGCCCGGGGGCGCAGCCGCCCCAGCATTTT
TRBJ2-7 TRBV12-3/TRBV12-4 few TRBD1 CASRPTGGEQYF TGTGCCAGCAGGCCAACAGGGGGCGAGCAGTACTTC
TRBJ1-1 TRBV9 many . CASSVRPGTEAFF TGTGCCAGCAGCGTCCGTCCAGGGACTGAAGCTTTCTTT
TRBJ2-2 TRBV3-1 few . CASSQYPRTDTGELFF TGTGCCAGCAGCCAATACCCTCGGACTGACACCGGGGAGCTGTTTTTT
TRBJ1-1 TRBV4-1 few . CASSQDNGGRLNTEAFF TGCGCCAGCAGCCAAGATAACGGCGGCAGACTGAACACTGAAGCTTTCTTT
TRBJ2-7 TRBV4-1 . . CASSHPDEGIYKQYF TGCGCCAGCAGCCATCCAGATGAGGGGATCTACAAGCAGTACTTC
TRBJ2-7 TRBV3-1 . . CASSHRDRRYEQYF TGTGCCAGCAGCCACCGGGACCGTCGGTACGAGCAGTACTTC
TRBJ2-7 TRBV7-9 . . CASSSRQGLPYAQYF TGTGCCAGCAGCTCGCGACAGGGACTCCCCTACGCGCAGTACTTC
TRBJ2-5 TRBV4-2 . . CASSQDSVTSPDTQYF TGTGCCAGCAGCCAAGATAGCGTGACGTCCCCTGATACCCAGTACTTC
TRBJ2-2 TRBV24-1 . . CATSDSAPAGEPFF TGTGCCACCAGTGATTCGGCTCCAGCCGGGGAGCCGTTTTTT
TRBJ2-3 TRBV23-1 few TRBD1 CAGSQSNVDRPFCTDTQYF TGCGCCGGCAGTCAATCGAACGTGGACAGGCCGTTTTGCACAGATACGCAGTATTTT
TRBJ2-3 TRBV2 many . CARARSFTDTQYF TGTGCCAGAGCTAGAAGTTTTACAGATACGCAGTATTTT
TRBJ2-7 TRBV4-3 . . CASSPGGGIGSSYEQHF TGCGCCAGCAGCCCAGGGGGGGGAATAGGCAGCTCCTACGAGCAGCACTTC
TRBJ1-1 TRBV29-1 few . CSVGGTTTEAFF TGCAGCGTTGGGGGGACAACCACTGAAGCTTTCTTT
TRBJ1-1 TRBV29-1 many . CSVGTMNTEAFF TGCAGCGTTGGGACAATGAACACTGAAGCTTTCTTT
TRBJ1-6 TRBV19 few . CASSIGTRSYNSPLHF TGTGCCAGTAGTATAGGGACTCGGTCCTATAATTCACCCCTCCACTTT
TRBJ1-1 TRBV6-1 many . CASTGRNTEAFF TGTGCCAGCACTGGAAGGAACACTGAAGCTTTCTTT
TRBJ2-1 TRBV7-2 many . CASSSSGFSYNEQFF TGTGCCAGCAGCTCAAGCGGTTTCTCCTACAATGAGCAGTTCTTC
TRBJ1-2 TRBV2 few . CASSENGKANYGYTF TGTGCCAGCAGTGAAAACGGAAAAGCTAACTATGGCTACACCTTC
TRBJ1-5 TRBV23-1 . . CASSQSGSGTAGDQPQHF TGCGCCAGCAGTCAATCGGGTTCAGGCACCGCGGGGGATCAGCCCCAGCATTTT
TRBJ2-3 TRBV20-1 few . CSARPKRRTDTQYF TGCAGTGCTAGGCCAAAGCGCCGCACAGATACGCAGTATTTT
TRBJ2-5 TRBV6-5 many . CASSWGTSETQYF TGTGCCAGCAGTTGGGGGACTTCCGAGACCCAGTACTTC
TRBJ2-4 TRBV2 . TRBD1 CASSASTGGKNIQYF TGTGCCAGCAGTGCTAGTACAGGGGGCAAAAACATTCAGTACTTC
TRBJ2-5 TRBV4-1 many . CASSHSDRRQETQYF TGCGCCAGCAGCCACAGTGACAGGCGACAAGAGACCCAGTACTTC
TRBJ1-3 TRBV2 many . CASIRMGAGNTIYF TGTGCCAGCATAAGAATGGGGGCCGGTAACACCATATATTTT
TRBJ2-7 TRBV6-5 many . CASSPTLQGSSYEQYF TGTGCCAGCAGCCCAACCCTACAGGGAAGCTCCTACGAGCAGTACTTC
TRBJ2-7 TRBV7-9 . TRBD1 CASSSRDRGHEQYF TGTGCCAGCAGCTCCCGGGACAGGGGCCACGAGCAGTACTTC
TRBJ2-7 TRBV6-5 . . CASSTGRGGYEQYF TGTGCCAGCAGTACGGGACGGGGAGGCTACGAGCAGTACTTC
TRBJ1-4 TRBV6-5 many . CASSYYPSEKLFF TGTGCCAGCAGTTACTACCCGAGTGAAAAACTGTTTTTT
TRBJ2-5 TRBV6-5 many TRBD2 CASRDLAGQETQYF TGTGCCAGCAGGGATCTAGCGGGACAAGAGACCCAGTACTTC
TRBJ2-7 TRBV7-2 many TRBD1 CASSPQLSGQGVGEQYF TGTGCCAGCAGCCCACAACTTTCGGGACAGGGGGTTGGCGAGCAGTACTTC
TRBJ1-5 TRBV12-5 few . CASGVNQPQHF TGTGCTAGTGGTGTCAATCAGCCCCAGCATTTT
TRBJ2-5 TRBV21-1 few . CASSVTRAGGGETQYF TGTGCCAGCAGCGTCACACGAGCAGGGGGGGGAGAGACCCAGTACTTC
TRBJ2-7 TRBV3-1 few . CASSQEPTVYEQYF TGTGCCAGCAGCCAAGAACCCACCGTCTACGAGCAGTACTTC
TRBJ1-5 TRBV20-1 few . CSASGLGDQPQHF TGCAGTGCTAGCGGGCTGGGGGACCAGCCCCAGCATTTT
TRBJ1-1 TRBV10-3 . . CAISPVGQSNTEAFF TGTGCCATCAGCCCGGTGGGACAATCGAACACTGAAGCTTTCTTT
TRBJ2-5 TRBV14 many . CASSPYGHEETQYF TGTGCCAGCAGCCCATACGGACATGAAGAGACCCAGTACTTC
TRBJ2-2 TRBV15 few . CATSREQGPNTGELFF TGTGCCACCAGCAGAGAACAGGGTCCGAACACCGGGGAGCTGTTTTTT
TRBJ2-3 TRBV7-9 many TRBD2 CASVLAADTQYF TGTGCCAGCGTACTAGCGGCAGATACGCAGTATTTT
TRBJ1-1 TRBV11-2 . . CASSASGPTTEAFF TGTGCCAGCAGCGCCTCCGGACCAACCACTGAAGCTTTCTTT
TRBJ1-4 TRBV2 . . CASSVTQTATNGKLFF TGTGCCAGCAGTGTCACACAGACTGCAACTAATGGAAAACTGTTTTTT
TRBJ2-3 TRBV7-6 many . CASSPRAMADTQYF TGTGCCAGCAGCCCTCGTGCGATGGCAGATACGCAGTATTTT
TRBJ1-5 TRBV7-9 . . CASSLRGSGETPQHF TGTGCCAGCAGCCTACGGGGGTCAGGGGAAACGCCCCAGCATTTT
TRBJ1-5 TRBV23-1 many . CASSPPKRNQPQHF TGCGCCAGCAGCCCCCCCAAACGAAATCAGCCCCAGCATTTT
TRBJ2-3 TRBV7-6 many . CASSPSDLTDTQYF TGTGCCAGCAGCCCTAGCGACCTCACAGATACGCAGTATTTT
TRBJ2-7 TRBV5-1 . . CASSLGQHRSYEQYF TGCGCCAGCAGCCTAGGACAGCACAGATCCTACGAGCAGTACTTC